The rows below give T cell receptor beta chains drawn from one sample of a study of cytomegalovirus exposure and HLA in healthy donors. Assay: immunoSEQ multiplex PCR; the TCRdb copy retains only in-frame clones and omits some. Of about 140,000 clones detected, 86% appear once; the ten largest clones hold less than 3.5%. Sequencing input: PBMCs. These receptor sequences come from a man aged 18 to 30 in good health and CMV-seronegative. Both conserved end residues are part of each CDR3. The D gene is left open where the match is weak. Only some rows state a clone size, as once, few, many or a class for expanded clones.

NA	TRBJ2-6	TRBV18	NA	CASSPEDIVLTF	TGTGCCAGCTCACCCGAGGACATAGTCCTGACTTTC
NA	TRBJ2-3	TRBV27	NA	CASSPQQGPLTDTQYF	TGTGCCAGCAGTCCTCAACAGGGTCCCCTCACAGATACGCAGTATTTT
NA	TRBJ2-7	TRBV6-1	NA	CASSELPPLHEQYF	TGTGCCAGCAGTGAACTACCGCCCCTCCACGAGCAGTACTTC
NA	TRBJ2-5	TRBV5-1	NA	CASSTTQSQETQYF	TGCGCCAGCAGCACCACCCAGTCCCAAGAGACCCAGTACTTC
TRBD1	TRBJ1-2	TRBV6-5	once	CASSRQGMAGGYTF	TGTGCCAGCAGCCGACAGGGGATGGCAGGCGGCTACACCTTC
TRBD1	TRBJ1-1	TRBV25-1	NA	CASTPGQILMNTEAFF	TGTGCCAGCACCCCGGGACAGATTTTGATGAACACTGAAGCTTTCTTT
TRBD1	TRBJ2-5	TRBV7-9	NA	CASSLGGGSRETQYF	TGTGCCAGCAGCTTAGGAGGGGGCAGCCGGGAGACCCAGTACTTC
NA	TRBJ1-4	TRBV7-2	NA	CASSRGLNEKLFF	TGTGCCAGCAGCCGAGGGCTCAATGAAAAACTGTTTTTT
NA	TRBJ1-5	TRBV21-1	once	CASSKALTPWTSGEGYYQPQHF	TGTGCCAGCAGCAAAGCGCTTACTCCCTGGACGTCGGGGGAAGGGTATTATCAGCCCCAGCATTTT
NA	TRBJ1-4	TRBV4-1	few	CASSYPGHSNEKLFF	TGCGCCAGCAGCTACCCGGGACACTCTAATGAAAAACTGTTTTTT
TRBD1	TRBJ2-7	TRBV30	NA	CAGRDRDSYEQYF	TGTGCCGGCCGGGACAGGGACTCCTACGAGCAGTACTTC
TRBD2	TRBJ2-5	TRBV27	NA	CASSWTSGRQETQYF	TGTGCCAGCAGTTGGACTAGCGGGAGGCAAGAGACCCAGTACTTC
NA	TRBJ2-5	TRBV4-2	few	CASSQDWGRGETQYF	TGTGCCAGCAGCCAGGACTGGGGTAGAGGGGAGACCCAGTACTTC
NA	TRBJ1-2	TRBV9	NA	CASSVAGVYGYTF	TGTGCCAGCAGCGTAGCAGGCGTCTATGGCTACACCTTC
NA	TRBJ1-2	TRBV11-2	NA	CASSTNPAGTQDYGYTF	TGTGCCAGCAGCACGAACCCTGCCGGGACACAAGACTATGGCTACACCTTC
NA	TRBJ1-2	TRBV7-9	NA	CASTFSGHDYGYTF	TGTGCCAGCACCTTTTCGGGACACGATTATGGCTACACCTTC
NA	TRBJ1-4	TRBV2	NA	CASTVLRGNEKLFF	TGTGCCAGCACCGTATTACGGGGGAATGAAAAACTGTTTTTT
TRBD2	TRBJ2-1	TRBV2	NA	CASSPLAGVGNEQFF	TGTGCCAGCAGTCCTCTAGCGGGAGTAGGAAATGAGCAGTTCTTC
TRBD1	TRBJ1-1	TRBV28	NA	CASSLRDRVGTEAFF	TGTGCCAGCAGCCTCCGGGACAGGGTGGGCACTGAAGCTTTCTTT
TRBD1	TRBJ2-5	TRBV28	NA	CASSLLLLGQGQETQYF	TGTGCCAGCAGTTTACTCTTGTTAGGACAGGGGCAAGAGACCCAGTACTTC
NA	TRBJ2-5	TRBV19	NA	CASSVEGRVPGETQYF	TGTGCCAGTAGTGTGGAGGGGCGGGTTCCGGGAGAGACCCAGTACTTC
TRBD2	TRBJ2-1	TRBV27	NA	CASSLRTSGSSYNEQFF	TGTGCCAGCAGTCTCCGGACTAGCGGGAGCTCCTACAATGAGCAGTTCTTC
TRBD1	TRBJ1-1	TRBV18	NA	CASSPPGQGFTEAFF	TGTGCCAGCTCACCACCGGGACAGGGGTTTACTGAAGCTTTCTTT
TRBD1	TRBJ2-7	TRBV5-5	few	CASSHLGQTDYEQYF	TGTGCCAGCAGCCACCTGGGACAGACCGACTACGAGCAGTACTTC
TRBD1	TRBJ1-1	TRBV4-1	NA	CASSQDYRGRGTEAFF	TGCGCCAGCAGCCAAGACTACAGGGGGCGAGGAACTGAAGCTTTCTTT
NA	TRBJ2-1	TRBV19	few	CASSWAASNSYNEQFF	TGTGCCAGTAGTTGGGCAGCTTCTAACTCCTACAATGAGCAGTTCTTC
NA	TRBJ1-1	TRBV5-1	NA	CASSLQGIAHTEAFF	TGCGCCAGCAGCTTGCAGGGGATTGCGCACACTGAAGCTTTCTTT
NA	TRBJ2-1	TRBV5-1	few	CASSITEDNEQFF	TGCGCCAGCAGCATTACCGAGGACAATGAGCAGTTCTTC
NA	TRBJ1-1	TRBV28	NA	CASSSTPWGGTEAFF	TGTGCCAGCAGTTCAACCCCATGGGGGGGGACTGAAGCTTTCTTT
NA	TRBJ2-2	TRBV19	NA	CASSNDRDSKDTGELFF	TGTGCCAGTAGTAATGACAGAGACTCAAAAGACACCGGGGAGCTGTTTTTT
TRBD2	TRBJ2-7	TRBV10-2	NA	CASSPLAGDVEQYF	TGCGCCAGCAGCCCACTAGCGGGAGACGTCGAGCAGTACTTC
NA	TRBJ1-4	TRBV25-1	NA	CASSARARNEKLFF	TGTGCCAGCAGTGCCAGGGCCCGGAATGAAAAACTGTTTTTT
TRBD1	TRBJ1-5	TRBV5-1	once	CASSDGTVDQPQHF	TGCGCCAGCAGCGACGGGACAGTCGATCAGCCCCAGCATTTT
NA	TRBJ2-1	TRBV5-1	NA	CASSLGDRDYNEQFF	TGCGCCAGCAGCTTGGGAGACAGAGACTACAATGAGCAGTTCTTC